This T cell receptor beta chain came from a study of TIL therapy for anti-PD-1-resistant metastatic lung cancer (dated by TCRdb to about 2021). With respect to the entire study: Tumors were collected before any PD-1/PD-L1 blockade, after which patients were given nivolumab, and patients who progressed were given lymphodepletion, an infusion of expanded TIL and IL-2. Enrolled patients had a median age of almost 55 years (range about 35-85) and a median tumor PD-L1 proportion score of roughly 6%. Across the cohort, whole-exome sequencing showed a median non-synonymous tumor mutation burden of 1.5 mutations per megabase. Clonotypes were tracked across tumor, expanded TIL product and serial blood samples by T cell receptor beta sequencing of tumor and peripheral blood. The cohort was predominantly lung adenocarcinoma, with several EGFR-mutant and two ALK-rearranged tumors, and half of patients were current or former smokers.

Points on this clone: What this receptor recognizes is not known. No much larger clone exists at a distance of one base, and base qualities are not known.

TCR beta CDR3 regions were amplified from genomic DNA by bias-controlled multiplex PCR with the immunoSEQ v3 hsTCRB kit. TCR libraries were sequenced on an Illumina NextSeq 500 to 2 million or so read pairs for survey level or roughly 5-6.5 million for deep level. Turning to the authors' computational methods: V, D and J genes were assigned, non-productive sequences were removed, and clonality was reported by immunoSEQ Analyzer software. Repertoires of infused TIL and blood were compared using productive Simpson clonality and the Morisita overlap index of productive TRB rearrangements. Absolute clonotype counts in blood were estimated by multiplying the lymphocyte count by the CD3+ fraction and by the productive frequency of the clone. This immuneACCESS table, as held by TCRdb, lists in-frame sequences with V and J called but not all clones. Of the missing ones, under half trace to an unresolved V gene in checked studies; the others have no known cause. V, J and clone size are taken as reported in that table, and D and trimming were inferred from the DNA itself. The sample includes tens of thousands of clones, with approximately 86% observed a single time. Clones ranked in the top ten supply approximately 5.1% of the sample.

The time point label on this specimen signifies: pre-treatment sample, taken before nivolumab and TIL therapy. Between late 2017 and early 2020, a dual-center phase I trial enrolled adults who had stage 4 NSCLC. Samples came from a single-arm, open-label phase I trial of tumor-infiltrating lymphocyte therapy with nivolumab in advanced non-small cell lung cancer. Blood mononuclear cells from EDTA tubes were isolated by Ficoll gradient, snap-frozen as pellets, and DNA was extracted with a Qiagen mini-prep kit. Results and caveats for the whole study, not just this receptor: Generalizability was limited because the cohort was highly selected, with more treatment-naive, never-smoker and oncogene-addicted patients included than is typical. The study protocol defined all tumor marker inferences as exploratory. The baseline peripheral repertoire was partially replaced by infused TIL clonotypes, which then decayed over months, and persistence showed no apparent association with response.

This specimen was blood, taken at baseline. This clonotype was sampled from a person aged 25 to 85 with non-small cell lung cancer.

The nucleotides read TGTGCCTGGAGGCCACAGGGGACTATTGAAGCTTTCTTT. This encodes CAWRPQGTIEAFF. This chain is built from TRBV30 and TRBJ1-1; TRBD1 fits 7 bases in the junction. From V the trimming removes 3 bases and from J it removes 7 bases, while the gene matches leave 8 bases of the junction unaccounted for. CDR1 and CDR2, per the germline V gene (reference sequence), are GTSNPN and SVGIG. The CDR3 measures 13 amino acids from cysteine to phenylalanine. The entry retains the CDR3 DNA only, 39 bases that are in frame from base 1.